The rows below give T cell receptor beta chains drawn from one sample of a study of blood T cells in healthy people across ages. MiXCR, applied by TCRdb to the 5' RACE reads, yields one record per CDR3 protein. The sample has 800,000 to 950,000 distinct CDR3 sequences; around 34% are singletons. The specimen was blood. The receptors here all came from a young man in good health. Both conserved end residues are part of each CDR3. The D gene is left open where the match is weak. Rows give clone size only sometimes, using once, few, many, or a class for an expanded clone.

>TRBD2|TRBV6-2/TRBV6-3|TRBJ2-5|-
TGTGCCAGCTCGTTCCAGCGGGGGGGAAGAGAGACCCAGTACTTC
CASSFQRGGRETQYF
>TRBD1|TRBV15|TRBJ2-1|-
TGTGCCACCAGTCGGACAGGGGGCTCCTACAATGAGCAGTTCTTC
CATSRTGGSYNEQFF
>TRBD1|TRBV12-3/TRBV12-4|TRBJ1-2|-
TGTGCCAGCAGTGTCCCAGGGGGCTATGGCTACACCTTC
CASSVPGGYGYTF
>-|TRBV20-1|TRBJ2-5|many
TGCAGTGCACCCTGGGGGAGTGAGACCCAGTACTTC
CSAPWGSETQYF
>-|TRBV6-6|TRBJ1-2|few
TGTGCCACCTACCACGGGAGTAACTATGGCTACACCTTC
CATYHGSNYGYTF
>-|TRBV15|TRBJ2-1|-
TGTGCCACCAGCAGGACTAGGGAAAATGAGCAGTTCTTC
CATSRTRENEQFF
>TRBD1|TRBV12-3/TRBV12-4|TRBJ1-2|-
TGTGCCAGCAGTTTGCAGACAGGGCTGAACTATGGCTACACCTTC
CASSLQTGLNYGYTF
>-|TRBV7-9|TRBJ2-2|few
TGTGCCAGCAGCTTAAAGGTGGGGCCGAACACCGGGGAGCTGTTTTTT
CASSLKVGPNTGELFF
>TRBD2|TRBV24-1|TRBJ2-3|-
TGTGCCACCAGTGACCCTCTGGGGGGGACAGATACGCAGTATTTT
CATSDPLGGTDTQYF
>-|TRBV5-1|TRBJ2-3|-
TGCGCCAGCACCTATCAGGGGGATACGCAGTATTTT
CASTYQGDTQYF
>TRBD2|TRBV4-2|TRBJ2-5|few
TGTGCCAGCAGCCAAGATAACCCTAGCGGGGGTGAGACCCAGTACTTC
CASSQDNPSGGETQYF
>-|TRBV29-1|TRBJ1-1|-
TGCAGCGTTGGCCTCCGGGGGGATAGTTCGAACACTGAAGCTTTCTTT
CSVGLRGDSSNTEAFF
>-|TRBV18|TRBJ1-4|-
TGTGCCAGCTCACCAAGTTCTTTCGAAGGAGAACTGTTTTTT
CASSPSSFEGELFF
>-|TRBV12-3/TRBV12-4|TRBJ1-2|-
TGTGCCAGCGGCTTAATCTATGGCTACACCTTC
CASGLIYGYTF
>TRBD2|TRBV7-2|TRBJ2-5|-
TGTGCCAGCAGCTTAGTCGCGGGGGGTTTTGAGACCCCGTACTTC
CASSLVAGGFETPYF
>-|TRBV4-2|TRBJ2-7|-
TGTGCCAGCAGCCCTTACTGGGGCGATGAGCAGTACTTC
CASSPYWGDEQYF
>TRBD1|TRBV27|TRBJ2-1|many
TGTGCCAGCAGTACCCGTGACAGGGAGAATGAGCAGTTCTTC
CASSTRDRENEQFF
>-|TRBV7-6|TRBJ1-6|-
TGTGCCAGCAGCTACGGGGTTGGTTGGACAGCACCCCTCCACTTT
CASSYGVGWTAPLHF
>-|TRBV12-3/TRBV12-4|TRBJ1-2|many
TGTGCCAGCAGTCCCGCAGCTTTCTATGGCTACACCTTC
CASSPAAFYGYTF
>-|TRBV6-2/TRBV6-3|TRBJ2-5|-
TGTGCCAGCAGTCACGTTGGGAAAGAGACCCAGTACTTC
CASSHVGKETQYF
>-|TRBV2|TRBJ1-2|-
TGTGCCAGCAGTGTCGACAGGCGGCTGGGTGGCTACACCTTC
CASSVDRRLGGYTF
>TRBD1|TRBV4-1|TRBJ1-5|-
TGCGCCAGCAGCCGCGGACAGGGTAAAATCGAAGATCAGCCCCAGCATTTT
CASSRGQGKIEDQPQHF
>-|TRBV12-3/TRBV12-4|TRBJ2-7|-
TGTGCCAGCAGTTTAAGTAGCGGAGTTTACGAGCAGTACTTC
CASSLSSGVYEQYF
>-|TRBV20-1|TRBJ2-1|many
TGCAGTGCTAGAGATGGGAGGAACCCCTACAATGAGCAGTTCTTC
CSARDGRNPYNEQFF
>-|TRBV14|TRBJ2-5|-
TGTGCCAGCAGCCAAGTTTTGGGACCGCAGTACTTC
CASSQVLGPQYF
>-|TRBV19|TRBJ2-1|many
TGTGCCAGTAGAACAGGCGGGAATGAGCAGTTCTTC
CASRTGGNEQFF
>TRBD2|TRBV6-5|TRBJ2-5|many
TGTGCCAGCAGTTACCTCGGGGGGGCAGGGGAGACCCAGTACTTC
CASSYLGGAGETQYF
>-|TRBV5-6|TRBJ2-1|once
TGTGCCAGCAGCTTGTACCTCACTAGATGTTCCTACAATGAGCAGTTCTTC
CASSLYLTRCSYNEQFF
>-|TRBV5-1|TRBJ1-2|once
TGCGCCAGCAGCTTGGGACTCTCTAGCTATGGCTACACCTTC
CASSLGLSSYGYTF
>-|TRBV12-3/TRBV12-4|TRBJ1-2|few
TGTGCCAGCACCTTGGGGGGGTACTATGGCTACACCTTC
CASTLGGYYGYTF
>-|TRBV7-8|TRBJ2-7|-
TGTGCCAGCAGCTTGAACCCGGACGGTTACGAGCAGTACTTC
CASSLNPDGYEQYF
>TRBD1|TRBV7-2|TRBJ1-6|few
TGTGCCAGCAGCGCCTCGACCGGGACAGGGGATAATTCACCCCTCCACTTT
CASSASTGTGDNSPLHF
>-|TRBV6-2/TRBV6-3|TRBJ2-5|-
TGTGCCAGCAGTGGGGGGATTCTAGCTAATGAGCAGTACTTC
CASSGGILANEQYF
>TRBD1|TRBV7-8|TRBJ2-7|-
TGTGCCAGCAGCTTTGGACAGGGACTCTACGAGCAGTACTTC
CASSFGQGLYEQYF
>-|TRBV28|TRBJ1-2|-
TGTGCCAGCAGTTTGCGGGACGGGGGCAATGGCTACACCTTC
CASSLRDGGNGYTF
>-|TRBV12-3/TRBV12-4|TRBJ1-2|-
TGTGCCAGCAGTTTCGAAAGGACCAACTATGGCTACACCTTC
CASSFERTNYGYTF
>-|TRBV5-4|TRBJ1-1|few
TGTGCCAGCAGCTTGGGGGGGCTGCTGGACAGTGAAGCTTTCTTT
CASSLGGLLDSEAFF
>-|TRBV4-1|TRBJ2-5|-
TGCGCCAGCAGCCAAGACTTCTCGGGGACAGCGGACTACAATGAGCAGTACTTC
CASSQDFSGTADYNEQYF
>TRBD2|TRBV5-6|TRBJ2-1|-
TGTGCCAGCAGCTTGCTGGGGAGGGATCGGAATGAGCAGTTCTTC
CASSLLGRDRNEQFF
>-|TRBV12-3/TRBV12-4|TRBJ2-5|many
TGTGCCAGCAGTCCTCGACCGATTGAAGAGACCCAGTACTTC
CASSPRPIEETQYF
>-|TRBV27|TRBJ2-5|-
TGTGCCAGCAGTTGGGCCGGGGGAGAGACCCAGTACTTC
CASSWAGGETQYF
>-|TRBV12-3/TRBV12-4|TRBJ1-5|many
TGTGCCAGCAGCTCAGGGGATCAGCCCCAGCATTTT
CASSSGDQPQHF
>-|TRBV10-3|TRBJ2-2|few
TGTGCCATCAGTGAGCGGGCAGGGACGAACACCGGGGAGCTGTTTTTT
CAISERAGTNTGELFF
>-|TRBV20-1|TRBJ2-7|many
TGCAGTGCTACTACCTCCAAGCTAGCCTCCTACGAGCAGTACTTC
CSATTSKLASYEQYF
>-|TRBV6-1|TRBJ2-1|-
TGTGCCAGCAGCCTTCGGGTAGGGCGGGACCGAAGGGGGGGTGAGCAGTTCTTC
CASSLRVGRDRRGGEQFF
>TRBD1|TRBV6-5|TRBJ1-1|few
TGTGCCAGCAGAGGACAGGGGGCGAACACTGAAGCTTTCTTT
CASRGQGANTEAFF
>TRBD2|TRBV20-1|TRBJ2-3|-
TGCAGTGCTAGAGACGAGCGGGGGGGGACAGATACGCAGTATTTT
CSARDERGGTDTQYF
>-|TRBV20-1|TRBJ2-3|few
TGCAGTGTCCCCGGGACTTCCCGCACAGATACGCAGTATTTT
CSVPGTSRTDTQYF
>-|TRBV28|TRBJ2-7|-
TGTGCCAGCAGCGTCGGTGGGGACTGGGACTACGAGCAGTACTTC
CASSVGGDWDYEQYF
>TRBD2|TRBV10-3|TRBJ2-5|-
TGTGCCATCAGAGGAGACACTAGCGGGGGCCGGGAGACCCAGTACTTC
CAIRGDTSGGRETQYF
>TRBD1|TRBV19|TRBJ1-1|-
TGTGCCACCAGACAGGGCGAAGGTATGAACACTGAAGCTTTCTTT
CATRQGEGMNTEAFF
>TRBD1|TRBV20-1|TRBJ2-1|-
TGCAGTGCTAAGGGACCGGGACAGGGGGGAGGTGAGCAGTTCTTC
CSAKGPGQGGGEQFF
>-|TRBV4-3|TRBJ1-1|few
TGCGCCAGCAGCCAAGGAGATGTTGTTTGGACTGAAGCTTTCTTT
CASSQGDVVWTEAFF